The rows below give T cell receptor beta chains drawn from one sample of a study of cytomegalovirus exposure and HLA in healthy donors. Produced via immunoSEQ multiplex PCR; TCRdb's table is partial and in-frame only. This sample yields some 96,000 clones, of which about 80% are seen a single time; roughly 2% belongs to the top ten. The sample consisted of PBMCs. Receptors were obtained from a man between 35 and 55 years old in good health and CMV-seronegative. Each CDR3 is given with its conserved first and last residue. The D gene is left open where the match is weak. Clone size is stated in some rows and not others, as once, few, many or a class when expanded.

.,TRBJ2-2,TRBD2,TRBV7-3,CASSSGGATGELFF,TGTGCCAGCAGCTCGGGGGGGGCCACCGGGGAGCTGTTTTTT
.,TRBJ1-2,.,TRBV28,CASETGSGGYTF,TGTGCCAGCGAAACAGGGTCGGGTGGCTACACCTTC
.,TRBJ1-1,.,TRBV13,CASSSPPRANTEAFF,TGTGCCAGCAGCTCCCCACCGAGGGCGAACACTGAAGCTTTCTTT
.,TRBJ1-1,TRBD1,TRBV4-2,CASSSDRELTEAFF,TGTGCCAGCAGCTCGGACAGGGAGTTGACTGAAGCTTTCTTT
.,TRBJ1-4,TRBD1,TRBV30,CAWDRTGRSEKLFF,TGTGCCTGGGACCGGACAGGGCGTAGTGAAAAACTGTTTTTT
.,TRBJ1-1,.,TRBV30,CAWSATGNTEAFF,TGTGCCTGGAGTGCGACAGGGAACACTGAAGCTTTCTTT
once,TRBJ2-5,TRBD2,TRBV5-1,CASSFLTSGGTQYF,TGCGCCAGCAGCTTCCTTACTAGCGGGGGAACCCAGTACTTC
.,TRBJ2-7,.,TRBV27,CASSLSIQGSGEQYF,TGTGCCAGCAGTTTATCTATCCAGGGTAGTGGCGAGCAGTACTTC
.,TRBJ1-6,.,TRBV9,CASSVVPGAGSPLHF,TGTGCCAGCAGCGTAGTCCCAGGGGCTGGTTCACCCCTCCACTTT
once,TRBJ1-2,.,TRBV7-9,CAQDRRGADGYTF,TGTGCACAGGACCGTCGGGGGGCTGATGGCTACACCTTC
few,TRBJ1-1,.,TRBV7-9,CSSSLARISGQLMNTEAFF,TGTTCCAGCAGCTTAGCGCGTATCTCCGGACAGTTAATGAACACTGAAGCTTTCTTT
.,TRBJ2-3,TRBD1,TRBV7-9,CASSLEVLTGESDTQYF,TGTGCCAGCAGCTTAGAGGTGCTGACAGGGGAGTCAGATACGCAGTATTTT
.,TRBJ1-4,.,TRBV18,CASSPGNEKLFF,TGTGCCAGCTCACCCGGGAATGAAAAACTGTTTTTT
.,TRBJ2-6,TRBD2,TRBV5-1,CASTPGLASSSGANVLTF,TGCGCCAGCACCCCGGGACTAGCTTCCAGCTCGGGGGCCAACGTCCTGACTTTC
.,TRBJ2-1,TRBD1,TRBV6-1,CASSDLARDRLYNEQFF,TGTGCCAGCAGTGATTTAGCCCGGGACAGGTTGTACAATGAGCAGTTCTTC
few,TRBJ2-5,TRBD2,TRBV5-1,CASSLIERGVQETQYF,TGCGCCAGCAGCTTGATCGAGCGGGGGGTCCAAGAGACCCAGTACTTC
.,TRBJ2-7,TRBD1,TRBV28,CASSGTGPGEQYF,TGTGCCAGCAGCGGGACAGGCCCGGGGGAGCAGTACTTC
.,TRBJ2-2,.,TRBV9,CASSVGSRELFF,TGTGCCAGCAGCGTAGGTAGCCGGGAGCTGTTTTTT
.,TRBJ2-7,TRBD2,TRBV28,CASSLRGAESYEQYF,TGTGCCAGCAGTTTGCGGGGGGCCGAGTCCTACGAGCAGTACTTC
.,TRBJ1-1,.,TRBV10-3,CAIPTVGGNTEAFF,TGTGCCATCCCAACGGTCGGGGGGAACACTGAAGCTTTCTTT